This is a list of T cell receptor beta chains from one sample in a study of blood T cell repertoires in COVID-19. Repertoires were generated with immunoSEQ multiplex PCR, while TCRdb's copy carries only in-frame clones and drops some. Here the sample spans a few hundred thousand clones, roughly 91% being singletons. Sequences were obtained from PBMCs or T cells enriched from blood (not recorded which). These receptors came from a young woman who had recovered from COVID-19. Each CDR3 is given with its conserved first and last residue. A D gene is named only where the DNA matches it firmly. Clone size is given for some rows only: seen once, a few or many times, or a class if the clone is expanded.

v_gene: TRBV7-2; j_gene: TRBJ1-4; d_gene: NA; abundance: once; len: 15; CDR3nt: TGTGCCAGCAGCCCTCGACAGGCGCCTAATGAAAAACTGTTTTTT; CDR3aa: CASSPRQAPNEKLFF
v_gene: TRBV28; j_gene: TRBJ2-7; d_gene: NA; abundance: NA; len: 13; CDR3nt: TGTGCCAGCAGTTCGACAGGTTACTACGAGCAGTACTTC; CDR3aa: CASSSTGYYEQYF
v_gene: TRBV6-1; j_gene: TRBJ1-2; d_gene: TRBD1; abundance: NA; len: 15; CDR3nt: TGTGCCAGCAGTGAAAGGGACAGCCTAGGGTATGGCTACACCTTC; CDR3aa: CASSERDSLGYGYTF
v_gene: TRBV7-6; j_gene: TRBJ1-2; d_gene: TRBD1; abundance: NA; len: 15; CDR3nt: TGTGCCAGCAGCCCGAGACAGGGGGAGGAATATGGCTACACCTTC; CDR3aa: CASSPRQGEEYGYTF
v_gene: TRBV2; j_gene: TRBJ1-3; d_gene: NA; abundance: few; len: 16; CDR3nt: TGTGCCAGCAGTGGGTGGGGGCCGAACTCTGGAAACACCATATATTTT; CDR3aa: CASSGWGPNSGNTIYF
v_gene: TRBV3-1/TRBV3-2; j_gene: TRBJ1-1; d_gene: TRBD1; abundance: NA; len: 14; CDR3nt: TGTGCCAGCAGCCAAGCGATTGGGACAGATGAAGCTTTCTTT; CDR3aa: CASSQAIGTDEAFF
v_gene: TRBV4-1; j_gene: TRBJ1-6; d_gene: NA; abundance: NA; len: 15; CDR3nt: TGCGCCAGCAGCCAAGGGAGAAAGGGGAATTCACCCCTCCACTTT; CDR3aa: CASSQGRKGNSPLHF
v_gene: TRBV7-9; j_gene: TRBJ1-2; d_gene: NA; abundance: NA; len: 13; CDR3nt: TGTGCCAGCAGTCTTACAGCTAACTATGGCTACACCTTC; CDR3aa: CASSLTANYGYTF
v_gene: TRBV28; j_gene: TRBJ1-2; d_gene: TRBD1; abundance: once; len: 16; CDR3nt: TGTGCCAGCAGTGATTCACCGGGACAGGGCCACTATGGCTACACCTTC; CDR3aa: CASSDSPGQGHYGYTF
v_gene: TRBV3-1/TRBV3-2; j_gene: TRBJ1-2; d_gene: NA; abundance: NA; len: 15; CDR3nt: TGTGCCAGCAGCCTGTGGGAGGGTTGGAACTATGGCTACACCTTC; CDR3aa: CASSLWEGWNYGYTF
v_gene: TRBV30; j_gene: TRBJ1-1; d_gene: TRBD1; abundance: NA; len: 13; CDR3nt: TGTGCCTGGACCCCAGGGGGCGAAACTGAAGCTTTCTTT; CDR3aa: CAWTPGGETEAFF
v_gene: TRBV7-6; j_gene: TRBJ2-2; d_gene: NA; abundance: NA; len: 14; CDR3nt: TGTGCCAGCAGCTTAGACGGGAACACCGGGGAGCTGTTTTTT; CDR3aa: CASSLDGNTGELFF
v_gene: TRBV6-6; j_gene: TRBJ1-5; d_gene: NA; abundance: NA; len: 16; CDR3nt: TGTGCCAGCAGTTCCCCGGGAACGCCTGGCAATCAGCCCCAGCATTTT; CDR3aa: CASSSPGTPGNQPQHF
v_gene: TRBV3-1/TRBV3-2; j_gene: TRBJ1-5; d_gene: NA; abundance: NA; len: 12; CDR3nt: TGTGCCAGCAGTCTCCCTAATCAGCCCCAGCATTTT; CDR3aa: CASSLPNQPQHF
v_gene: TRBV3-1/TRBV3-2; j_gene: TRBJ1-1; d_gene: TRBD1; abundance: NA; len: 12; CDR3nt: TGTACCAGCAGCCAAGGGACAGGGGAAGCTTTCTTT; CDR3aa: CTSSQGTGEAFF
v_gene: TRBV7-2; j_gene: TRBJ1-5; d_gene: TRBD1; abundance: few; len: 15; CDR3nt: TGTGCCAGCAGCTTGACAGGGGTTAGCAATCAGCCCCAGCATTTT; CDR3aa: CASSLTGVSNQPQHF
v_gene: TRBV4-2; j_gene: TRBJ1-1; d_gene: NA; abundance: NA; len: 14; CDR3nt: TGTGCCAGCAGCCAAGATCCGGAGGGCACTGAAGCTTTCTTT; CDR3aa: CASSQDPEGTEAFF
v_gene: TRBV25-1; j_gene: TRBJ2-6; d_gene: NA; abundance: NA; len: 16; CDR3nt: TGTGCCAGCAGTCCACTCTGGACATCTGGGGCCAACGTCCTGACTTTC; CDR3aa: CASSPLWTSGANVLTF
v_gene: TRBV30; j_gene: TRBJ2-7; d_gene: TRBD1; abundance: NA; len: 12; CDR3nt: TGTGCCGGGTGGACAGGGCGGCACGAGCAGTACTTC; CDR3aa: CAGWTGRHEQYF
v_gene: TRBV27; j_gene: TRBJ1-1; d_gene: NA; abundance: NA; len: 14; CDR3nt: TGTGCCAGCAGAGCAGGGGTCATGAACACTGAAGCTTTCTTT; CDR3aa: CASRAGVMNTEAFF
v_gene: TRBV5-6; j_gene: TRBJ1-2; d_gene: TRBD1; abundance: once; len: 14; CDR3nt: TGTGCCAGCAGCTGGGGGACAGAGGCGTTCGGCTACACCTTC; CDR3aa: CASSWGTEAFGYTF
v_gene: TRBV18; j_gene: TRBJ2-1; d_gene: TRBD1; abundance: NA; len: 16; CDR3nt: TGTGCCAGCTCACCAACAGGGGGCATCTCCTACAATGAGCAGTTCTTC; CDR3aa: CASSPTGGISYNEQFF
v_gene: TRBV7-3; j_gene: TRBJ2-1; d_gene: NA; abundance: once; len: 15; CDR3nt: TGTGCCAGCAGCTTATCAGCGAGCTCCTACAATGAGCAGTTCTTC; CDR3aa: CASSLSASSYNEQFF
v_gene: TRBV4-1; j_gene: TRBJ2-7; d_gene: NA; abundance: NA; len: 12; CDR3nt: TGCGCCAGCAGCCGGCAGGGTTACGAGCAGTACTTC; CDR3aa: CASSRQGYEQYF
v_gene: TRBV10-3; j_gene: TRBJ2-1; d_gene: TRBD1; abundance: NA; len: 12; CDR3nt: TGTGCCATCAGCCTGGACAGGGGTGAGCAGTTCTTC; CDR3aa: CAISLDRGEQFF
v_gene: TRBV5-1; j_gene: TRBJ2-3; d_gene: TRBD2; abundance: NA; len: 17; CDR3nt: TGCGCCAGCAGCTTGGTTGCAGCGGGGGGGTACACAGATACGCAGTATTTT; CDR3aa: CASSLVAAGGYTDTQYF
v_gene: TRBV19; j_gene: TRBJ2-7; d_gene: NA; abundance: NA; len: 15; CDR3nt: TGTGCCAGTAGTATGAAGGGTCGACAGGCCTACGAGCAGTACTTC; CDR3aa: CASSMKGRQAYEQYF
v_gene: TRBV3-1/TRBV3-2; j_gene: TRBJ2-7; d_gene: TRBD1; abundance: NA; len: 16; CDR3nt: TGTGCCAGCAGCCAAGATATGGCGGCAGGGGGATACGAGCAGTACTTC; CDR3aa: CASSQDMAAGGYEQYF
v_gene: TRBV10-3; j_gene: TRBJ1-2; d_gene: NA; abundance: once; len: 18; CDR3nt: TGTGCCATCAGTGAGTCTACGATATTTAGCCAGGGAAGGCCTGGCTACACCTTC; CDR3aa: CAISESTIFSQGRPGYTF
v_gene: TRBV6-5; j_gene: TRBJ1-6; d_gene: NA; abundance: NA; len: 13; CDR3nt: TGTGCCAGCAGCGGAGCAGGGGACTCACCCCTCCACTTT; CDR3aa: CASSGAGDSPLHF
v_gene: TRBV7-2; j_gene: TRBJ2-7; d_gene: TRBD1; abundance: many; len: 16; CDR3nt: TGTGCCAGCAGCAAAGGGCCGGACAGGGTTTCCTACGAGCAGTACTTC; CDR3aa: CASSKGPDRVSYEQYF